This paragraph reports one TCR beta chain. What it binds is not known. Sequenced by immunoSEQ multiplex PCR; TCRdb stores in-frame clones only, minus some. The repertoire includes 140,000 to 150,000 clones, over 75% of them detected once, and around 8.6% sits in the top ten. The record originates from a study of T cell responses to AZD1222 COVID-19 vaccine. Looking at the study overall: It was second doses at about 4 or about 12 weeks that were pooled. General observations from the study: It should be noted that donors were predominantly white British and more often female, and clonal diversity was possibly underestimated. Once two AZD1222 doses were given, Spike-specific TCR breadth and depth went up. Unmutated regions of variants are reportedly targeted by nearly half of spike-specific TCRs.

The CDR3 loop spans 14 amino acids. Germline lookup yields CDR1 MNHEY and CDR2 SMNVEV (reference sequence). After removal of 5 bases from V and 2 bases from J, the junction contained 5 bases not matched to a gene. This receptor was taken from an adult in good health. The source material was peripheral blood, sampled on day 0 of AZD1222 vaccination. The gene calls are TRBV27 and TRBJ1-1, with TRBD1 identical over 7 bases. The DNA of the CDR3 is TGTGCCAGCAGTCTAGACAGGGTAAACACTGAAGCTTTCTTT. It translates to CASSLDRVNTEAFF.